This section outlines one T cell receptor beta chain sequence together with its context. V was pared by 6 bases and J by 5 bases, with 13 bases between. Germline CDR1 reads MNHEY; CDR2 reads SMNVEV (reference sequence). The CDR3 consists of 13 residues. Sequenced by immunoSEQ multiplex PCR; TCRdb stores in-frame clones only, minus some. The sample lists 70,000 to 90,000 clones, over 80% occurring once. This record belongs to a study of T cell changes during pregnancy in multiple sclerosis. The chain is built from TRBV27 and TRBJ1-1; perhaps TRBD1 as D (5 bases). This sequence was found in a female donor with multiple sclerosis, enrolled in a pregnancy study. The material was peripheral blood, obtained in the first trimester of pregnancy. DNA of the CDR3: TGTGCCAGCAGCGAACCCGGGGGGACTGAAGCTTTCTTT. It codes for CASSEPGGTEAFF.